This note documents a single T cell receptor beta chain sequence. What it binds is unknown. The sample is drawn from a study of T cell repertoires in cytomegalovirus infection. Study-level background: It was the public TCR beta signatures that indicated both CMV infection and matching HLA type. Study observations and caveats: Frequencies of public TCR beta families were cumulated, and this identified carriers of CMV plus the relevant HLA. CMV-specific TCR beta clonotypes restricted by HLA-C dominated the ex vivo response.

V was trimmed by 0 bases and J by 6 bases, leaving 20 bases between them. CDR3 length: 17 amino acids. Per the germline V gene, CDR1 is SGHVS and CDR2 is FNYEAQ. TCRdb called the reads again in MiXCR, with one record for every CDR3 protein. The sample has around 770,000 distinct CDR3 sequences, almost 30% seen once. J is TRBJ1-1 and V is TRBV7-6, with D perhaps matching TRBD1 (5 bases). The source material was cultured CD8+ T cells from PBMCs, sampled from culture after CMV antigen stimulation. This TCR derives from a human donor in good health (CMV status not recorded). Some clones in this sample may be carry-over from other donors' samples. The CDR3 is CASSLAESRASKAEAFF. CDR3 DNA sequence: TGTGCCAGCAGCTTAGCGGAGAGCAGGGCAAGCAAGGCTGAAGCTTTCTTT.